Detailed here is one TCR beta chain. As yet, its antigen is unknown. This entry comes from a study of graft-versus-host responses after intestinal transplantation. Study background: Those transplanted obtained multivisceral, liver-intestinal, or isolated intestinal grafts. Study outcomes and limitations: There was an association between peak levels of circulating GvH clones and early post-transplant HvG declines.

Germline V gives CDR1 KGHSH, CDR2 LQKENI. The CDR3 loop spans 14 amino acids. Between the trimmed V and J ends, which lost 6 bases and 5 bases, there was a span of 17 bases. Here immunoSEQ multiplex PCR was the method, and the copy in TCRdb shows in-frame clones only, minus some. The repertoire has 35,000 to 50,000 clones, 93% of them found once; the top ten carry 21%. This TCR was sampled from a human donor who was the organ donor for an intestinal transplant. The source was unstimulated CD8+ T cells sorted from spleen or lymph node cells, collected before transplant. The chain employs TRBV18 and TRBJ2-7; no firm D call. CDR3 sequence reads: CASSELVGKDEQYF. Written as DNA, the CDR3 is TGTGCCAGCTCGGAGTTGGTGGGCAAGGACGAGCAGTACTTC.